This entry lists 10 T cell receptor beta chains sequenced from one sample in a study of CD8+ T cells in alopecia areata (dated by TCRdb to 2016 to 2018). This specimen's treatment or condition label, interpreted: oral pan-JAK inhibitor, 5-10 mg twice daily. The library was obtained by the immunoSEQ multiplex PCR assay. RNA was extracted from all samples and reverse transcribed into cDNA as template for TCR sequencing. TCRdb re-hosts the immuneACCESS table, in-frame sequences only. Its copies lack some clones; in the studies checked, an unresolved V gene accounts for under half of them, and the cause for the rest is not known. The sample table shows about 200,000 clones, and 64% are seen once. Together, the top ten hold approximately 1.3% of the sample. The sample in question was CD4+ T cells sorted from blood, obtained around week 49, from a patient treated with tofacitinib. The receptor source for this set is a human donor with alopecia areata.

This clone has just a few counts. Additional DNA sequences in this sample encode the identical CDR3. J is TRBJ1-4 and V is TRBV7-2; D gene ambiguous. Germline loops: CDR1 SGHTA, CDR2 FQGNSA. This CDR3 is 13 amino acids long. Trimming removed 3 bases from V and 4 bases from J, with 6 bases in between. The DNA for the CDR3 is TGTGCCAGCAGCTTCAGCCTTAATGAAAAACTGTTTTTT. Its translation is CASSFSLNEKLFF.

The gene calls are TRBV19 and TRBJ2-4, with D perhaps TRBD2 (5 bases). V lost 6 bases and J 7 bases, leaving 10 bases between the germline ends. Germline V gives CDR1 LNHDA, CDR2 SQIVND (reference sequence). This CDR3 contains 12 residues. CDR3 bases: TGTGCCAGTAGCACGGGGAGTAACATTCAGTACTTC. It is translated as CASSTGSNIQYF.

CDR3 in amino acids: CASSLKAGGHPVNEQFF. Here the CDR3 DNA reads TGTGCCAGCAGCCTCAAAGCGGGGGGGCATCCGGTCAATGAGCAGTTCTTC. The chain links TRBV7-2 to TRBJ2-1, with TRBD2 matching 10 bases. The germline gives CDR1 SGHTA, CDR2 FQGNSA. V was clipped by 5 bases and J by 6 bases; unmatched bases: 13. The length of the CDR3 is 17 residues.

The chain uses TRBV15 and TRBJ1-1, with TRBD1 matching 8 bases. Unmatched junction bases numbered 6, after V lost 0 bases and J lost 0 bases. CDR1 and CDR2 from the germline V gene are LNHNV and YYDKDF (reference sequence). The CDR3 spans 17 residues. CDR3 DNA: TGTGCCACCAGCAGAGATCTCACGACAGGGGTGAACACTGAAGCTTTCTTT. Protein: CATSRDLTTGVNTEAFF.

The CDR3 loop is CAWSVLGGRATQYF. As DNA, the CDR3 is TGTGCCTGGAGTGTACTGGGAGGCAGGGCTACGCAGTATTTT. This chain joins TRBV30 and TRBJ2-3; D possibly corresponds to TRBD2 (6 bases). Germline V lookup: CDR1 GTSNPN, CDR2 SVGIG (reference sequence). This CDR3 has 14 amino acids. Trimming took 0 bases from V and 8 from J, leaving 15 bases between them.

This rearrangement joins TRBV6-1 to TRBJ2-1; no clear D gene. This CDR3 is 11 amino acids long. Germline CDR1 is MNHNS and CDR2 is SASEGT. Trimming removed 7 bases at V and 9 bases at J, with 10 bases between. The DNA of the CDR3 is TGTGCCAGCAACCGGGCCGGTGAGCAGTTCTTC. Translated: CASNRAGEQFF.

The V and J genes are TRBV15 and TRBJ1-5; D uncertain. Between the trimmed V and J ends, which lost 4 bases and 0 bases, there was a span of 7 bases. Germline CDR1 LNHNV, CDR2 YYDKDF (reference sequence). This CDR3 has 14 amino acids. CDR3 nucleotides: TGTGCCACCAGCACTCTAGATAGCAATCAGCCCCAGCATTTT. Its translation is CATSTLDSNQPQHF.

The chain links TRBV7-2 to TRBJ2-7, with D possibly called TRBD1 or TRBD2 (5 bases each). With 2 bases removed from V and 3 bases from J, the gap between germline ends came to 14 bases. Germline assignment: CDR1 SGHTA and CDR2 FQGNSA. This CDR3 contains 15 residues. CDR3 DNA: TGTGCCAGCAGCTTATATGGGTGGGGGAACTACGAGCAGTACTTC. Protein product: CASSLYGWGNYEQYF.

The chain is built from TRBV30 and TRBJ2-5; no firm D call. Germline V gives CDR1 GTSNPN, CDR2 SVGIG (reference sequence). The CDR3 is 12 amino acids. V lost 3 bases and J lost 5, with 10 bases in between. The CDR3 is CAWRTFGETQYF. The CDR3 DNA sequence: TGTGCCTGGAGAACCTTTGGGGAGACCCAGTACTTC.

This clone was seen a few times. The V and J genes are TRBV21-1 and TRBJ2-7. TRBV21-1 is listed as a pseudogene. The CDR3 loop spans 15 amino acids. The CDR3 is CASSKARRKGVEQYF. CDR3 DNA sequence: TGTGCCAGCAGCAAAGCTAGAAGGAAGGGTGTCGAGCAGTACTTC.